The rows below give T cell receptor beta chains drawn from one sample of a study of identical twins. TCRdb redid the calling of the 5' RACE reads with MiXCR, one entry per CDR3 protein. The sample has some 1,600,000 distinct CDR3 sequences, less than 35% seen once; the top ten hold under 0.35%. Sequencing was done on a sample of cord blood. The receptor set was obtained from a newborn girl in good health. Each CDR3 is given with its conserved first and last residue. A D gene is named only where the DNA matches it firmly. Clone size appears in some rows only: once, few, many, or a class for an expanded clone.

V gene	D gene	J gene	clone size	CDR3 DNA	CDR3 protein
TRBV12-3/TRBV12-4	TRBD2	TRBJ2-7	.	TGTGCCAGCCTGTGGGGGACTAGCGTCCACGAGCAGTACTTC	CASLWGTSVHEQYF
TRBV5-6	.	TRBJ1-1	.	TGTGCCAGCAGCTTTCCCCGGGACTCGAGGGCTGAAGCTTTCTTT	CASSFPRDSRAEAFF
TRBV4-1	.	TRBJ1-2	.	TGCGCCAGCAGCCGTCGACAGCTAGCTAACTATGGCTACACCTTC	CASSRRQLANYGYTF
TRBV20-1	.	TRBJ2-7	.	TGCAGGGCAGGGTCATACGAGCAGTACTTC	CRAGSYEQYF
TRBV27	TRBD1	TRBJ1-2	.	TGTGCCAGCAGTTTTCTTCGACAGGGAAGAGGCTACACCTTC	CASSFLRQGRGYTF
TRBV5-1	TRBD1	TRBJ2-7	many	TGTGCCAGCAGTTCGACAGGGGGCTACGAGCAGTACTTC	CASSSTGGYEQYF
TRBV7-2	TRBD2	TRBJ2-7	.	TGTGCCAGCAGCTTAGTAAAGGGACTAGCGGGGGAGCAGTACTTC	CASSLVKGLAGEQYF
TRBV5-6	.	TRBJ1-2	.	TGTGCCAGCAGCTTGGGTTTTGATGGCTACACCTTC	CASSLGFDGYTF
TRBV14	.	TRBJ2-2	few	TGTGCCAGCAGCCAATACCAGGGAAGCGGCGGGGAGCTGTTTTTT	CASSQYQGSGGELFF
TRBV12-3/TRBV12-4	TRBD1	TRBJ1-2	.	TGTGCCAGCAGTTTTCAGGGGGCGCAGGGCTACACCTTC	CASSFQGAQGYTF
TRBV7-9	.	TRBJ1-4	once	TGTGCCAGCAGCCGGACAGTTAATAATGAAAAACTGTTTTTT	CASSRTVNNEKLFF
TRBV20-1	TRBD2	TRBJ2-4	few	TGCAGTGCTAGAGGGCTACTAGCGGGAGGTGCCAAAAACATTCAGTACTTC	CSARGLLAGGAKNIQYF
TRBV7-2	TRBD1	TRBJ1-2	.	TGTGCCAGCAGCTTAGCTGGGACAGCGAGGAACTATGGCTACACCTTC	CASSLAGTARNYGYTF
TRBV7-2	TRBD2	TRBJ2-7	few	TGTGCCAGCAGTCGAGGACTAGCAGCCGAGCAGTACTTC	CASSRGLAAEQYF
TRBV5-4	.	TRBJ2-2	few	TGTGCCACCCCTGGAGAGGAACTTAGTGGGGAGCTGTTTTTT	CATPGEELSGELFF
TRBV27	.	TRBJ1-4	.	TGTGCCAGCAGTTCCGCAACCATGAATGAAAAACTGTTTTTT	CASSSATMNEKLFF
TRBV6-1	.	TRBJ1-5	.	TGTGCCAGCACTATGGGGAGCAATCAGCCCCAGCATTTT	CASTMGSNQPQHF
TRBV20-1	TRBD2	TRBJ2-1	.	TGCAGTGCTAGTTACGAGCGGGGTCGCTCCTACAATGAGCAGTTCTTC	CSASYERGRSYNEQFF